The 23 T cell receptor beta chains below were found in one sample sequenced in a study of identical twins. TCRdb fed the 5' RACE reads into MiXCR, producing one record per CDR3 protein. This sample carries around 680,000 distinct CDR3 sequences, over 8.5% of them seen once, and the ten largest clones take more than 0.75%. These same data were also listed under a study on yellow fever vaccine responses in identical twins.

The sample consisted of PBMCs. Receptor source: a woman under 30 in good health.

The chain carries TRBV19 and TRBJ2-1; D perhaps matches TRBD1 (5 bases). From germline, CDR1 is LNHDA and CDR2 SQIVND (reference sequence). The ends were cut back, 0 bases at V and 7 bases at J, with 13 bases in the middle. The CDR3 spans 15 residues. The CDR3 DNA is TGTGCCAGTAGTATAGACGACAGTCGTGGGAATGAGCAGTTCTTC. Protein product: CASSIDDSRGNEQFF.

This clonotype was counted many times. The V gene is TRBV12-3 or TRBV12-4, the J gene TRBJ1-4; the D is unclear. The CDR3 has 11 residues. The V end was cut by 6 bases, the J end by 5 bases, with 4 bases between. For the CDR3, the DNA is TGTGCCAGCAGCGGAAATGAAAAACTGTTTTTT. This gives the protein CASSGNEKLFF.

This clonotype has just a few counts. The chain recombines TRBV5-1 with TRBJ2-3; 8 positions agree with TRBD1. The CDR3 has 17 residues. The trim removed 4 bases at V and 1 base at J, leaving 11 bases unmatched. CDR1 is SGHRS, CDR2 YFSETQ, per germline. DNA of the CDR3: TGCGCCAGCAGCCTCACTCCCAGGGGGCGGCGCACAGATACGCAGTATTTT. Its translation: CASSLTPRGRRTDTQYF.

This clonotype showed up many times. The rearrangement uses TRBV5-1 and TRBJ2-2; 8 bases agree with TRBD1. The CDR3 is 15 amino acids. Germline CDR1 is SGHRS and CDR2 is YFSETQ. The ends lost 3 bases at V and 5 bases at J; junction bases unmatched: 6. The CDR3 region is CASSSQGAGTGELFF. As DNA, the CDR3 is TGCGCCAGCAGCTCCCAGGGGGCAGGAACCGGGGAGCTGTTTTTT.

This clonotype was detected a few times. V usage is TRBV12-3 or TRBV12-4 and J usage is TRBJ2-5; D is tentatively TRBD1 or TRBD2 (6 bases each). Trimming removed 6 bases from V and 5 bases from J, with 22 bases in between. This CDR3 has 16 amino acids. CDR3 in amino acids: CASSLYRGRERETQYF. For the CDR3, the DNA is TGTGCCAGCAGCCTTTACCGGGGGCGCGAGAGGGAGACCCAGTACTTC.

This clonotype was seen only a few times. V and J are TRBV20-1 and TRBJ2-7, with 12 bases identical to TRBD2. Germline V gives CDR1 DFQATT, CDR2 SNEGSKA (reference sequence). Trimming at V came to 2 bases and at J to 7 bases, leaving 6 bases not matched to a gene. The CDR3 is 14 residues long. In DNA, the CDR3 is TGCAGTGCTAGACTAGCGGGAGGGTTAGGGGAGCAGTACTTC. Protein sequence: CSARLAGGLGEQYF.

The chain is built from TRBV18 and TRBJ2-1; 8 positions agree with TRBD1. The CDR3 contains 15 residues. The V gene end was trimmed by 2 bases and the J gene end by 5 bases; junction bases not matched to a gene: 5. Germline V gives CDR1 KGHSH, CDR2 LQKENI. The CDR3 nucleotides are TGTGCCAGCTCACCAAGGGGACAGGAGAACAATGAGCAGTTCTTC. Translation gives CASSPRGQENNEQFF.

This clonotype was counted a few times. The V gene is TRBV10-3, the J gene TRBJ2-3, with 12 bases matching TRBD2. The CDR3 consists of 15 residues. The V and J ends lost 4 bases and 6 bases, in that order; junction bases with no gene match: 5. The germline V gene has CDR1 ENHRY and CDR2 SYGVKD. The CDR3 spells CAISGSSGGADTQYF. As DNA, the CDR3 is TGTGCCATCAGTGGATCTAGCGGGGGGGCTGATACGCAGTATTTT.

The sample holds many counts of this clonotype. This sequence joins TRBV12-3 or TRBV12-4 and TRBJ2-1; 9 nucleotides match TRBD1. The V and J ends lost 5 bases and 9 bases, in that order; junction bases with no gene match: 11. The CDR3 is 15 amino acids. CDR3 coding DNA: TGTGCCAGCAGTGCCCAGGCCGGGACAGGGTTTGAGCAGTTCTTC. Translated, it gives CASSAQAGTGFEQFF.

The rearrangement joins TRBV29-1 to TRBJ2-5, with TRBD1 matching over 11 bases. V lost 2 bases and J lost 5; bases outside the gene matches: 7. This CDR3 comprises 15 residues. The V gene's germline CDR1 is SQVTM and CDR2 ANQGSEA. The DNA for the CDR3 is TGCAGCGTTGAACTCGGGACAGGGGGGAAGGAGACCCAGTACTTC. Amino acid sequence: CSVELGTGGKETQYF.

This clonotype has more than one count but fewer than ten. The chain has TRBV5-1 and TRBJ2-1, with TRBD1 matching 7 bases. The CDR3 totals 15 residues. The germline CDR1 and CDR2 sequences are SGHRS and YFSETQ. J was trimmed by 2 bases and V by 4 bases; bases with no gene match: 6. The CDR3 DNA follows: TGCGCCAGCAGCCCCCGGGACAGAACCTACAATGAGCAGTTCTTC. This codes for CASSPRDRTYNEQFF.

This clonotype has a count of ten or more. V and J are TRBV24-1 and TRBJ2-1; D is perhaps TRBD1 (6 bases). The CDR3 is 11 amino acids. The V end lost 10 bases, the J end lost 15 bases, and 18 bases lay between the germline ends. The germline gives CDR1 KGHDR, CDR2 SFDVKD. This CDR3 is CATVNRDCGFF. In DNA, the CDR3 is TGTGCCACAGTAAACAGGGATTGCGGGTTCTTC.

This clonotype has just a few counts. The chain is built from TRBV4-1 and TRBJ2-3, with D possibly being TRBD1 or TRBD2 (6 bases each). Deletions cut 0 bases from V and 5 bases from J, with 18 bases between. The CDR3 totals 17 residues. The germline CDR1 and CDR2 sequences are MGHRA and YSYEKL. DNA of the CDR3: TGCGCCAGCAGCCAAGAGAGGGGGAGAGGGGGGAAAGATACGCAGTATTTT. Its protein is CASSQERGRGGKDTQYF.

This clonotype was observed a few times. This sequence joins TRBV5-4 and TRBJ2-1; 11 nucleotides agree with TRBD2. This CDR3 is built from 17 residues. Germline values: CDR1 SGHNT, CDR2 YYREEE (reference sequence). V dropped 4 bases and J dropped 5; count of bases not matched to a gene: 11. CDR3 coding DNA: TGTGCCAGCAGCACCGAACCGGGACTAGCGGTTAACAATGAGCAGTTCTTC. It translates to CASSTEPGLAVNNEQFF.

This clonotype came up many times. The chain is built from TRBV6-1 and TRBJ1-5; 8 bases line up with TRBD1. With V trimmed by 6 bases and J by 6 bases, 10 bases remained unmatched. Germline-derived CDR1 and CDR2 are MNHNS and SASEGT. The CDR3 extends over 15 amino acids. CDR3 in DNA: TGTGCCAGCAGCGCAACGGACAGGGTGAGTCAGCCCCAGCATTTT. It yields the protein CASSATDRVSQPQHF.

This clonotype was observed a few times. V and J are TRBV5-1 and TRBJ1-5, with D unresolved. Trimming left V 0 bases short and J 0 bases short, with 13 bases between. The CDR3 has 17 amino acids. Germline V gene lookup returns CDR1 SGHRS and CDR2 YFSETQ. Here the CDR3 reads CASSLVQETYSNQPQHF. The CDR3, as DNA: TGCGCCAGCAGCTTGGTTCAGGAAACCTATAGCAATCAGCCCCAGCATTTT.

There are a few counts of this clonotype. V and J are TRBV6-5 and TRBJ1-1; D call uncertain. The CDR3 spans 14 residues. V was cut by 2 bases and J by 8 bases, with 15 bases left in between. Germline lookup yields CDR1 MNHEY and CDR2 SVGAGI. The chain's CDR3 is CASSYPGLRGEAFF. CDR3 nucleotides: TGTGCCAGCAGTTACCCCGGCCTGCGGGGAGAAGCTTTCTTT.

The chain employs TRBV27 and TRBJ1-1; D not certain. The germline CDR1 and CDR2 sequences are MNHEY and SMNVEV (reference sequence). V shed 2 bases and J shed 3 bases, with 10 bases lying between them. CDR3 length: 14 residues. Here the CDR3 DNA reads TGTGCCAGCAGTTTAAGCAGAGCCGACACTGAAGCTTTCTTT. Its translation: CASSLSRADTEAFF.

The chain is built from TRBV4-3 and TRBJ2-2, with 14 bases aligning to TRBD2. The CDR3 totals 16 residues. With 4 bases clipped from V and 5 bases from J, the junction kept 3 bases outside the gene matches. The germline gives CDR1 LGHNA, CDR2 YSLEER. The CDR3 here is CASSRGLAGGTGELFF. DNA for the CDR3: TGCGCCAGCAGCCGAGGACTAGCGGGAGGTACCGGGGAGCTGTTTTTT.

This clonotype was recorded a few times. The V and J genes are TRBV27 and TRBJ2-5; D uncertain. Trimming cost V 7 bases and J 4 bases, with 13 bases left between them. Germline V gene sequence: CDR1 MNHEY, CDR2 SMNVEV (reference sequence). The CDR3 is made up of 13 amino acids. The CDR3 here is CASKGWVPETQYF. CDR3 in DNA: TGTGCCAGCAAGGGTTGGGTTCCAGAGACCCAGTACTTC.

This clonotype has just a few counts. The CDR3, as DNA: TGTGCCAGCAGTTCCGTACCTAAGGGGGCCTATGGCTACACCTTC. This translates into CASSSVPKGAYGYTF. The V and J genes are TRBV6-5 and TRBJ1-2; 7 nucleotides line up with TRBD1. Trimming cost V 4 bases and J 4 bases; bases outside gene matches: 9. The CDR3 is 15 residues long. Germline-derived CDR1 and CDR2 are MNHEY and SVGAGI.

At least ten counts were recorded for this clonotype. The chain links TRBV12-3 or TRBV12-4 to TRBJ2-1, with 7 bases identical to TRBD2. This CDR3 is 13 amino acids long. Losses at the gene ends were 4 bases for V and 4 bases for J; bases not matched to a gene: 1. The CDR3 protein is CASSWDYYNEQFF. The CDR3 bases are TGTGCCAGCAGTTGGGACTATTACAATGAGCAGTTCTTC.

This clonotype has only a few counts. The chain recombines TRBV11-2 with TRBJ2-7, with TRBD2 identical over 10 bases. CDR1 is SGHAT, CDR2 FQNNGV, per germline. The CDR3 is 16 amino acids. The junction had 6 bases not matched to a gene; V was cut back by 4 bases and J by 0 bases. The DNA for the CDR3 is TGTGCCAGCAGCTCTCCGGGACTAGCGTACTCCTACGAGCAGTACTTC. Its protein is CASSSPGLAYSYEQYF. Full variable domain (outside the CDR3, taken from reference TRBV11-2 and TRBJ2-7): EAGVAQSPRYKIIEKRQSVAFWCNPISGHATLYWYQQILGQGPKLLIQFQNNGVVDDSQLPKDRFSAERLKGVDSTLKIQPAKLEDSAVYLCASSSPGLAYSYEQYFGPGTRLTVT.